This TCR beta chain derives from a study of blood T cell repertoires in COVID-19. The wider study: Some COVID-19 samples were acute and others convalescent; all came from the United States, Italy and Spain. Sample material is recorded as cDNA or gDNA derived from T cells, B-cell-depleted T cells, or PBMCs.

The CDR3 is made up of 14 amino acids. V lost 4 bases, J lost 7 bases, and 11 bases lay in between. Methods used by the authors: Estimated nucleated cell counts came from reference gene primer amplification. TCRdb keeps only in-frame clones here, not all; method: immunoSEQ multiplex PCR. V and J calls and clone size are as listed in that table; D and trimming were resolved from the DNA. This sample has some 280,000 clones, with roughly 85% found just once. The receptor's source is a woman between 25 and 40 years old with active or convalescent COVID-19. Sequences were obtained from peripheral blood. The chain links TRBV6-7 to TRBJ1-6; TRBD1 is a possible D gene (5 bases). TRBV6-7 is an open reading frame, and its role is uncertain. The CDR3 region is CASSSTWGNSPLHF. The CDR3 DNA reads as TGTGCCAGCAGTTCAACATGGGGCAATTCACCCCTCCACTTT.